The 32 T cell receptor beta chains in this list originate from one sample, sequenced in a study of blood T cell repertoires in COVID-19. Here immunoSEQ multiplex PCR was the method, and the copy in TCRdb shows in-frame clones only, minus some. Here the sample spans 250,000 to 350,000 clones, approximately 85% being singletons. The sample taken for sequencing was peripheral blood. These receptors all stem from a man aged 18 to 29 with active or convalescent COVID-19.

The genes are TRBV2 and TRBJ2-1, with TRBD1 identical over 9 bases. Germline CDR1 reads SNHLY; CDR2 reads FYNNEI. The CDR3 contains 14 residues. Unmatched junction bases numbered 4, after V lost 6 bases and J lost 4 bases. For the CDR3, the DNA is TGTGCCAGCAGCATCGGGACAGGGTACAATGAGCAGTTCTTC. Its translation: CASSIGTGYNEQFF.

CDR3 residues: CASSYPSGGTYEQYF. In DNA form, the CDR3 reads TGTGCCAGCAGTTACCCGTCGGGGGGAACCTACGAGCAGTACTTC. The chain combines TRBV6-5 with TRBJ2-7; 7 bases are shared with TRBD2. This CDR3 has 15 amino acids. The V gene's germline CDR1 is MNHEY and CDR2 SVGAGI. V trimming: 2 bases; J trimming: 2 bases; junction bases outside the gene matches: 6.

The rearrangement links TRBV11-2 to TRBJ2-3; 15 nucleotides line up with TRBD2. Germline V gene lookup returns CDR1 SGHAT and CDR2 FQNNGV. CDR3 size: 18 residues. Trimming took 5 bases from V and 5 from J; bases not matched to a gene: 11. The CDR3 DNA sequence: TGTGCCAGCAGCCCGAGGGTAAAGGGACTAGCGGGGGGAGATACGCAGTATTTT. Translated: CASSPRVKGLAGGDTQYF.

CDR3 in amino acids: CASSQEGAGVETQYF. DNA of the CDR3: TGCGCCAGCAGCCAAGAGGGAGCGGGGGTAGAGACCCAGTACTTC. The J gene is TRBJ2-5, the V gene TRBV4-1, with 8 bases matching TRBD2. The CDR3 has 15 amino acids. Germline assignment: CDR1 MGHRA and CDR2 YSYEKL. V shed 0 bases and J 4 bases; nucleotides not matched to a gene: 4.

The V and J genes are TRBV19 and TRBJ1-2, with 7 bases that match TRBD1. The CDR3 is 15 residues long. CDR1 and CDR2 (germline): LNHDA, SQIVND (reference sequence). Trimming cost V 2 bases and J 4 bases; bases outside gene matches: 7. The chain's CDR3 is CASSILGTEVYGYTF. The CDR3 nucleotides read TGTGCCAGTAGTATACTAGGGACAGAAGTCTATGGCTACACCTTC. The full variable domain, rest sourced from reference TRBV19 and TRBJ1-2, is DGGITQSPKYLFRKEGQNVTLSCEQNLNHDAMYWYRQDPGQGLRLIYYSQIVNDFQKGDIAEGYSVSREKKESFPLTVTSAQKNPTAFYLCASSILGTEVYGYTFGSGTRLTVV.

The rearrangement uses TRBV19 and TRBJ2-3; 7 nucleotides match TRBD2. Per the germline V gene, CDR1 is LNHDA and CDR2 is SQIVND (reference sequence). The CDR3 is made up of 15 amino acids. The V and J ends lost 5 bases and 4 bases, in that order; junction bases with no gene match: 9. CDR3 protein: CASSVGGGTADTQYF. CDR3 DNA sequence: TGTGCCAGTAGTGTTGGGGGGGGTACCGCAGATACGCAGTATTTT. The variable domain in full, completed from reference TRBV19 and TRBJ2-3, reads DGGITQSPKYLFRKEGQNVTLSCEQNLNHDAMYWYRQDPGQGLRLIYYSQIVNDFQKGDIAEGYSVSREKKESFPLTVTSAQKNPTAFYLCASSVGGGTADTQYFGPGTRLTVL.

This clone was detected only once. V and J are TRBV19 and TRBJ2-5, with TRBD2 matching over 8 bases. CDR1 and CDR2 (germline): LNHDA, SQIVND (reference sequence). V lost 6 bases to trimming and J lost 5 bases; unmatched junction nucleotides: 11. CDR3 size: 15 residues. The CDR3 sequence: CASRSPGPGGETQYF. The CDR3 coding sequence is TGTGCCAGTAGGTCCCCAGGGCCGGGGGGGGAGACCCAGTACTTC.

The chain is built from TRBV5-1 and TRBJ1-2; D gene unclear. Germline-derived CDR1 and CDR2 are SGHRS and YFSETQ. V was clipped by 1 base and J by 6 bases, with 10 bases between them. The CDR3 runs to 13 residues. Written as DNA, the CDR3 is TGCGCCAGCAGCTTGCGAGGATATGATGGCTACACCTTC. It codes for CASSLRGYDGYTF.

J is TRBJ2-1 and V is TRBV19, with D tentatively TRBD1 (6 bases). Germline CDR1 reads LNHDA; CDR2 reads SQIVND (reference sequence). V lost 9 bases, J lost 14 bases, and 17 bases lay in between. The CDR3 totals 11 residues. CDR3 bases: TGTGCCAGCGGAGATCCGGGACAAAAGTTCTTC. This codes for CASGDPGQKFF. The variable domain in full, completed from reference TRBV19 and TRBJ2-1, reads DGGITQSPKYLFRKEGQNVTLSCEQNLNHDAMYWYRQDPGQGLRLIYYSQIVNDFQKGDIAEGYSVSREKKESFPLTVTSAQKNPTAFYLCASGDPGQKFFGPGTRLTVL.

The chain joins TRBV5-6 to TRBJ2-1; D is possibly TRBD1 (6 bases). V dropped 4 bases and J dropped 7 bases, with 15 bases sitting between them. This CDR3 is 14 amino acids long. The germline CDR1 and CDR2 sequences are SGHDT and YYEEEE. The chain's CDR3 is CASSIQGFGNEQFF. The CDR3 region has the DNA TGTGCCAGCAGCATCCAGGGGTTTGGTAATGAGCAGTTCTTC.

This sequence joins TRBV4-1 and TRBJ2-6; D uncertain. The V end was cut by 1 base, the J end by 2 bases, with 6 bases between. CDR1 MGHRA and CDR2 YSYEKL come from the germline V gene. The CDR3 loop spans 15 amino acids. CDR3 protein: CASSQGGAGANVLTF. DNA of the CDR3: TGCGCCAGCAGCCAAGGAGGAGCTGGGGCCAACGTCCTGACTTTC.

This clone was found a few times. The genes are TRBV14 and TRBJ2-1; TRBD1 is a possible D gene (5 bases). The V and J ends lost 2 bases and 0 bases respectively, with 11 bases between them. Germline lookup yields CDR1 SGHDN and CDR2 FVKESK. The CDR3 has 16 residues. CDR3 sequence (DNA): TGTGCCAGCAGCCAACAGGGCAGGATCTCCTACAATGAGCAGTTCTTC. Translated, it gives CASSQQGRISYNEQFF.

V usage is TRBV3-1 (or the pseudogene TRBV3-2) and J usage is TRBJ1-1; D possibly corresponds to TRBD1 (5 bases). CDR3 size: 14 residues. Germline lookup yields CDR1 LGHDT and CDR2 YNNKEL (reference sequence). Trimming stripped 2 bases from V and 1 base from J, with 8 bases between. The CDR3 protein is CASSQRGRNTEAFF. The CDR3 DNA is TGTGCCAGCAGCCAAAGGGGTAGGAACACTGAAGCTTTCTTT.

The rearrangement uses TRBV28 and TRBJ1-6; possible D gene TRBD1, 5 bases. The CDR3 is 15 amino acids. The V gene lost 5 bases and the J gene lost 7 bases, with 15 bases spanning the gap. Germline CDR1 reads MDHEN; CDR2 reads SYDVKM. Here the CDR3 reads CASSIGGGVNSPLHF. The CDR3 bases are TGTGCCAGCAGTATCGGTGGGGGGGTAAATTCACCCCTCCACTTT.

This chain links TRBV4-1 with TRBJ1-5; D is possibly TRBD1 (6 bases). Germline lookup yields CDR1 MGHRA and CDR2 YSYEKL. The CDR3 runs to 15 residues. V lost 3 bases and J 6 bases, leaving 15 bases between the germline ends. The CDR3, as DNA: TGCGCCAGCAGCCATGGCCAGGGAGGGGGTCAGCCCCAGCATTTT. Translated: CASSHGQGGGQPQHF.

This clone was counted a single time. The rearrangement uses TRBV5-6 and TRBJ2-7; TRBD1 matches 8 bases. This CDR3 region has 15 residues. J was trimmed by 5 bases and V by 1 base; bases with no gene match: 8. Per germline, CDR1 SGHDT and CDR2 YYEEEE. CDR3 residues: CASSLKVDRGDEQYF. CDR3 in DNA: TGTGCCAGCAGCTTGAAAGTAGACAGGGGAGACGAGCAGTACTTC.

The chain recombines TRBV11-2 with TRBJ1-1; D perhaps matches TRBD1 (5 bases). The V end was cut by 1 base, the J end by 8 bases, with 8 bases between. Germline assignment: CDR1 SGHAT and CDR2 FQNNGV. This CDR3 is 12 amino acids long. The CDR3 DNA sequence: TGTGCCAGCAGCTTAGGACAGATCGAAGCTTTCTTT. Encoded protein: CASSLGQIEAFF.

This clone was recorded many times. The chain joins TRBV6-2 or TRBV6-3 to TRBJ2-3; D is uncertain. CDR1 is MNHEY, CDR2 SVGEGT, per germline. The length of the CDR3 is 14 residues. V was pared by 6 bases and J by 2 bases, with 12 bases between. CDR3 in amino acids: CASSPAEPTDTQYF. DNA of the CDR3: TGTGCCAGCAGCCCCGCCGAGCCCACAGATACGCAGTATTTT.

The gene calls are TRBV19 and TRBJ1-2; D gene ambiguous. This CDR3 spans 13 amino acids. The germline CDR1 and CDR2 sequences are LNHDA and SQIVND (reference sequence). The ends were cut back, 6 bases at V and 4 bases at J, with 12 bases in the middle. Written as DNA, the CDR3 is TGTGCCAGTAGCCCCAGCGGAGCCTATGGCTACACCTTC. Residues: CASSPSGAYGYTF. The full variable domain, rest sourced from reference TRBV19 and TRBJ1-2, is DGGITQSPKYLFRKEGQNVTLSCEQNLNHDAMYWYRQDPGQGLRLIYYSQIVNDFQKGDIAEGYSVSREKKESFPLTVTSAQKNPTAFYLCASSPSGAYGYTFGSGTRLTVV.

In this sample, this clone turned up once. The chain combines TRBV6-6 with TRBJ1-5; possibly TRBD1 for D (5 bases). CDR1 and CDR2 from the germline V gene are MNHNY and SVGAGI (reference sequence). V lost 6 bases, J lost 1 base, and 10 bases lay in between. The CDR3 loop spans 14 amino acids. The CDR3 protein is CASSLDRSNQPQHF. DNA of the CDR3: TGTGCCAGCAGCCTCGACAGAAGCAATCAGCCCCAGCATTTT.

The genes are TRBV19 and TRBJ2-5, with 7 positions matching TRBD1. The junction had 6 bases not matched to a gene; V was cut back by 6 bases and J by 5 bases. Germline loops: CDR1 LNHDA, CDR2 SQIVND (reference sequence). The CDR3 has 13 amino acids. CDR3 loop: CASSPARGETQYF. DNA for the CDR3: TGTGCCAGTAGCCCCGCCAGGGGGGAGACCCAGTACTTC.

V and J are TRBV11-2 and TRBJ1-1; possible D gene TRBD1, 5 bases. The CDR3 contains 15 residues. Germline loops: CDR1 SGHAT, CDR2 FQNNGV. Between the trimmed V and J ends, which lost 1 base and 1 base, there was a span of 10 bases. CDR3 amino acids: CASSLGVTANTEAFF. The CDR3 DNA sequence: TGTGCCAGCAGCTTAGGGGTGACAGCGAACACTGAAGCTTTCTTT.

The chain employs TRBV7-8 and TRBJ1-5; D might be TRBD1 (5 bases). There are 17 residues in the CDR3. Germline CDR1 SGHVS, CDR2 FQNEAQ. V was cut by 1 base and J by 6 bases, with 19 bases left in between. The DNA of the CDR3 is TGTGCCAGCAGCTTAGACGTCAGGGTAAATTTCATTCAGCCCCAGCATTTT. Residues: CASSLDVRVNFIQPQHF.

The J gene is TRBJ2-1, the V gene TRBV9, with D perhaps matching TRBD1 (5 bases). Germline values: CDR1 SGDLS, CDR2 YYNGEE. Trimming took 0 bases from V and 2 from J, leaving 9 bases between them. The CDR3 contains 15 residues. The CDR3 sequence is CASSVAGSPYNEQFF. CDR3 DNA: TGTGCCAGCAGCGTAGCAGGGTCCCCCTACAATGAGCAGTTCTTC. Based on the CDR3 plus reference TRBV9 and TRBJ2-1, the full variable domain is DSGVTQTPKHLITATGQRVTLRCSPRSGDLSVYWYQQSLDQGLQFLIQYYNGEERAKGNILERFSAQQFPDLHSELNLSSLELGDSALYFCASSVAGSPYNEQFFGPGTRLTVL.

The rearrangement links TRBV7-9 to TRBJ2-2; possibly TRBD1 for D (6 bases). The CDR3 is 15 residues long. Trimming pared 0 bases from V and 4 bases from J, leaving 9 bases between. CDR1 and CDR2 (germline): SEHNR, FQNEAQ (reference sequence). The CDR3 DNA sequence: TGTGCCAGCAGCTTAGCCCAGGGGATCACCGGGGAGCTGTTTTTT. Protein product: CASSLAQGITGELFF.

The CDR3 DNA follows: TGTGCCAGCAGCTCCGCGGCGGCAAATACCTATAATTCACCCCTCCACTTT. This sequence encodes CASSSAAANTYNSPLHF. This sequence joins TRBV5-4 and TRBJ1-6; no firm D call. With 3 bases removed from V and 2 bases from J, the gap between germline ends came to 15 bases. Per the germline V gene, CDR1 is SGHNT and CDR2 is YYREEE (reference sequence). CDR3 size: 17 residues.

This rearrangement joins TRBV19 to TRBJ2-1; weak D call: TRBD1 (6 bases). This CDR3 region has 15 residues. Trimming shortened V by 5 bases and J by 6 bases, and 17 bases separated the two germline ends. From germline, CDR1 is LNHDA and CDR2 SQIVND (reference sequence). The CDR3 region is CASSSNPLGGNEQFF. The CDR3 DNA reads TGTGCCAGTAGTTCAAACCCACTAGGGGGCAATGAGCAGTTCTTC.

The CDR3 DNA is TGTGCCACCAAACGGGGGGGGGCATCATATGGCTACACCTTC. Its protein product is CATKRGGASYGYTF. V gene TRBV27 combines with J gene TRBJ1-2; D is possibly TRBD1 (6 bases). Germline CDR1 MNHEY, CDR2 SMNVEV (reference sequence). Trimming took 10 bases from V and 5 from J, leaving 20 bases between them. This CDR3 is built from 14 residues.

Only a few counts were recorded for this clone. The chain is built from TRBV5-1 and TRBJ1-2; 9 nucleotides agree with TRBD1. The CDR3 consists of 15 residues. Germline V gene sequence: CDR1 SGHRS, CDR2 YFSETQ. With V trimmed by 2 bases and J by 4 bases, 6 bases remained unmatched. DNA for the CDR3: TGCGCCAGCAGCTTACAGGGGGCGCCCAGCTATGGCTACACCTTC. This codes for CASSLQGAPSYGYTF.

The chain carries TRBV9 and TRBJ1-2, with D hard to call. Trimming took 2 bases from V and 4 from J, leaving 12 bases between them. The CDR3 consists of 14 residues. CDR1 and CDR2 from the germline V gene are SGDLS and YYNGEE. The chain's CDR3 is CASSVREAGYGYTF. In nucleotides, the CDR3 is TGTGCCAGCAGCGTCCGGGAGGCGGGCTATGGCTACACCTTC. The full variable domain, with the rest looked up from reference TRBV9 and TRBJ1-2, is DSGVTQTPKHLITATGQRVTLRCSPRSGDLSVYWYQQSLDQGLQFLIQYYNGEERAKGNILERFSAQQFPDLHSELNLSSLELGDSALYFCASSVREAGYGYTFGSGTRLTVV.

This clone has a handful of counts. For the CDR3, the DNA is TGTGCCAGTAGTAAATTTCTCACCGGGGAGCTGTTTTTT. It specifies CASSKFLTGELFF. The chain joins TRBV19 to TRBJ2-2; the D is unclear. Trimming stripped 4 bases from V and 4 bases from J, with 7 bases between. In germline, CDR1 is LNHDA, CDR2 SQIVND (reference sequence). CDR3 length: 13 residues.

The chain has TRBV10-3 and TRBJ1-5; D uncertain. There are 16 residues in the CDR3. Germline assignment: CDR1 ENHRY and CDR2 SYGVKD. Trimming pared 5 bases from V and 1 base from J, leaving 15 bases between. CDR3 sequence (DNA): TGTGCCATCAGTACTGTAGGGCCGGGGAGCAATCAGCCCCAGCATTTT. Protein: CAISTVGPGSNQPQHF.